These 28 T cell receptor beta chains were all obtained from the same sample, sequenced in a study of cytomegalovirus exposure and HLA in healthy donors. Both 60 Vbeta primers and 13 Jbeta primers went into the PCR. TCRdb keeps only in-frame clones here, not all; method: immunoSEQ multiplex PCR. The data show 90,000 to 130,000 clones, almost 70% seen once. Sequenced: PBMCs. These receptors all come from a young man in good health and CMV-seropositive.

This chain joins TRBV27 and TRBJ1-5; D uncertain. Germline V gene data show CDR1 as MNHEY and CDR2 as SMNVEV (reference sequence). V was shortened by 0 bases and J by 5 bases, with 5 bases between the two germline ends. The CDR3 runs to 13 residues. CDR3 sequence: CASSLSSYQPQHF. CDR3 bases: TGTGCCAGCAGTTTATCATCGTATCAGCCCCAGCATTTT.

The V call is TRBV11-2, the J call TRBJ2-3; no definite D call. The V gene lost 4 bases and the J gene lost 0 bases, with 5 bases spanning the gap. Germline V gene sequence: CDR1 SGHAT, CDR2 FQNNGV. The CDR3 contains 13 residues. The CDR3 coding sequence is TGTGCCAGCAGCTCTGGCAGCACAGATACGCAGTATTTT. Translated: CASSSGSTDTQYF.

This clone appeared once. The V and J genes are TRBV1 and TRBJ2-3; TRBD2, the table's D call, was not compared with the DNA. TRBV1 is termed a pseudogene. This CDR3 is 17 amino acids long. The CDR3 bases are TGCACCAGCAGCCAAGATTGGTCTAGCAGACGCACAGATACGCAGTATTTT. Translated: CTSSQDWSSRRTDTQYF.

This clone turned up a few times. The V call is TRBV7-9, the J call TRBJ2-5, with D perhaps matching TRBD1 (5 bases). V was shortened by 5 bases and J by 0 bases, with 13 bases between the two germline ends. Germline V gene sequence: CDR1 SEHNR, CDR2 FQNEAQ (reference sequence). CDR3 length: 15 residues. The CDR3 reads CASSPSTAYQETQYF. CDR3 in DNA: TGTGCCAGCAGCCCATCGACAGCGTACCAAGAGACCCAGTACTTC.

The chain has TRBV9 and TRBJ2-7, with TRBD1 identical over 10 bases. Germline V gives CDR1 SGDLS, CDR2 YYNGEE. The CDR3 contains 16 residues. Trimming removed 0 bases from V and 3 bases from J; junction bases left unmatched: 6. The CDR3 sequence: CASSVGQGTGVYEQYF. In DNA, the CDR3 is TGTGCCAGCAGCGTAGGTCAAGGGACAGGGGTCTACGAGCAGTACTTC.

This clone was detected only a few times. This chain links TRBV15 with TRBJ2-5; 12 positions match TRBD2. This CDR3 contains 17 residues. The junction had 3 bases not matched to a gene; V was cut back by 0 bases and J by 1 base. Looked up from germline, CDR1 is LNHNV and CDR2 is YYDKDF (reference sequence). CDR3 in amino acids: CATSRDRTSGTQETQYF. CDR3 DNA sequence: TGTGCCACCAGCAGAGATCGGACTAGCGGGACCCAAGAGACCCAGTACTTC.

The V gene is TRBV6-1, the J gene TRBJ2-7; tentatively, D is TRBD2 (5 bases). Germline CDR1 MNHNS, CDR2 SASEGT. The V end lost 1 base, the J end lost 3 bases, and 7 bases lay between the germline ends. The CDR3 has 13 amino acids. The CDR3 bases are TGTGCCAGCAGTGAAGTGGGGAGCTACGAGCAGTACGTC. Its protein is CASSEVGSYEQYV.

This clone has only a few counts. This chain links TRBV19 with TRBJ2-3; TRBD2 aligns across 9 bases. Looked up from germline, CDR1 is LNHDA and CDR2 is SQIVND (reference sequence). V gave up 6 bases and J gave up 5 bases; unmatched junction bases: 12. This CDR3 has 16 amino acids. CDR3 DNA: TGTGCCAGTAGCAACCCGACTAGCGGTGGGAAAGATACGCAGTATTTT. Protein sequence: CASSNPTSGGKDTQYF.

This chain connects TRBV6-5 to TRBJ1-5; a possible D gene is TRBD1 (5 bases). The CDR3 contains 12 residues. Germline V gene sequence: CDR1 MNHEY, CDR2 SVGAGI. Trimming removed 6 bases from V and 7 bases from J, with 10 bases in between. CDR3 region: CASSRRGQPQHF. Here the CDR3 DNA reads TGTGCCAGCAGCCGTAGGGGACAGCCCCAGCATTTT.

The J gene is TRBJ2-1, the V gene TRBV5-1; tentative D call: TRBD1 (5 bases). The ends were cut back, 4 bases at V and 4 bases at J, with 12 bases in the middle. This CDR3 is built from 14 residues. Germline CDR1 reads SGHRS; CDR2 reads YFSETQ. Here the CDR3 reads CASSQGIAYNEQFF. For the CDR3, the DNA is TGCGCCAGCAGCCAGGGTATCGCTTACAATGAGCAGTTCTTC.

This chain links TRBV5-1 with TRBJ1-2; D might be TRBD1 (5 bases). CDR3 length: 14 amino acids. With 4 bases removed from V and 3 bases from J, the gap between germline ends came to 13 bases. The germline gives CDR1 SGHRS, CDR2 YFSETQ. The CDR3 DNA reads as TGCGCCAGCAGCCCCCTTGGAGGGGACTATGGCTACACCTTC. Its translation: CASSPLGGDYGYTF.

With regard to this clone: One end of the junction fails to match germline, which may point to a read error. The J gene is TRBJ2-1, the V gene TRBV4-2; TRBD1 might be the D (6 bases). The germline V gene has CDR1 LGHNA and CDR2 YNFKEQ. CDR3 length: 13 residues. The CDR3 here is CAGSQQGPDEQFF. CDR3 nucleotide sequence: TGTGCCGGCAGCCAACAGGGTCCCGATGAGCAGTTCTTC.

The chain has TRBV11-3 and TRBJ1-2; 8 bases fit TRBD1. This CDR3 has 15 amino acids. V shed 1 base, J shed 7 bases, and the junction held 8 bases outside the gene matches. Looked up from germline, CDR1 is SGHNT and CDR2 is YENEEA. The CDR3 loop reads CASSLGRQGASGYTF. The CDR3 region has the DNA TGTGCCAGCAGCTTAGGACGGCAGGGGGCGAGTGGCTACACCTTC.

The chain joins TRBV7-2 to TRBJ2-2, with TRBD2 matching over 12 bases. In germline, CDR1 is SGHTA, CDR2 FQGNSA. CDR3 length: 17 amino acids. V shed 4 bases, J shed 0 bases, and the junction held 3 bases outside the gene matches. CDR3 sequence: CASSSASGRANTGELFF. DNA of the CDR3: TGTGCCAGCAGCTCGGCTAGCGGGAGGGCGAACACCGGGGAGCTGTTTTTT.

The chain couples TRBV6-5 to TRBJ1-2, with a weak D call TRBD1 (5 bases). CDR1 MNHEY and CDR2 SVGAGI come from the germline V gene. The ends were cut back, 7 bases at V and 6 bases at J, with 12 bases in the middle. This CDR3 region has 12 residues. The CDR3 here is CASTEGTDGYTF. The DNA of the CDR3 is TGTGCCAGCACGGAGGGGACCGATGGCTACACCTTC.

This chain links TRBV5-1 with TRBJ1-1, with D perhaps TRBD1 (5 bases). Deletions cut 0 bases from V and 1 base from J, with 10 bases between. Germline CDR1 reads SGHRS; CDR2 reads YFSETQ. This CDR3 has 15 amino acids. The CDR3: CASSLGGVPNTEAFF. The DNA for the CDR3 is TGCGCCAGCAGCTTGGGGGGGGTCCCGAACACTGAAGCTTTCTTT.

This chain connects TRBV29-1 to TRBJ1-5; D not certain. This CDR3 has 13 residues. V was trimmed by 6 bases and J by 11 bases, leaving 20 bases between them. Germline CDR1 and CDR2: SQVTM and ANQGSEA. Here the CDR3 reads CSVLATGEGTQHF. CDR3 DNA: TGCAGCGTCTTAGCAACCGGGGAAGGAACCCAGCATTTT.

This sequence joins TRBV27 and TRBJ2-5; 7 nucleotides align to TRBD2. Unmatched junction bases numbered 19, after V lost 4 bases and J lost 5 bases. The length of the CDR3 is 18 residues. Germline V gene data show CDR1 as MNHEY and CDR2 as SMNVEV (reference sequence). Written as DNA, the CDR3 is TGTGCCAGCAGTTCGCCCCCCGGGGAGCGGGGCCTGTGGGAGACCCAGTACTTC. This codes for CASSSPPGERGLWETQYF.

The chain couples TRBV4-2 to TRBJ2-3, with TRBD2 matching 9 bases. The CDR3 sequence is 18 residues long. V was pared by 0 bases and J by 2 bases, with 9 bases of the junction left unmatched. CDR1 and CDR2 (germline): LGHNA, YNFKEQ. The CDR3 spells CASSQDRFSGGPTDTQYF. Written as DNA, the CDR3 is TGTGCCAGCAGCCAAGATCGTTTCAGCGGGGGGCCCACAGATACGCAGTATTTT.

The rearrangement joins TRBV2 to TRBJ1-2; D may be TRBD1 (6 bases). The CDR3 totals 13 residues. The germline V and J ends were trimmed by 6 bases and 4 bases, with 12 bases remaining between them. Germline V CDR1 and CDR2: SNHLY, FYNNEI. The CDR3 sequence is CASSLDRSYGYTF. CDR3 in DNA: TGTGCCAGCAGCCTCGACAGGAGCTATGGCTACACCTTC.

This chain uses TRBV6-5 with TRBJ2-5, with D tentatively TRBD1 (6 bases). V lost 7 bases and J 5 bases, leaving 17 bases between the germline ends. The CDR3 loop spans 14 amino acids. Germline CDR1 MNHEY, CDR2 SVGAGI. CDR3 coding DNA: TGTGCCAGCATGAGGTCACAGGGTTTGGAGACCCAGTACTTC. It codes for CASMRSQGLETQYF.

The chain combines TRBV12-5 with TRBJ2-4, with TRBD1 matching 11 bases. Germline V gene sequence: CDR1 LGHNT, CDR2 FRNRAP. V shed 3 bases and J 1 base; nucleotides not matched to a gene: 20. CDR3 length: 22 amino acids. This chain's CDR3 is CASGLAGLVRDRGVVAKNIQYF. The CDR3 region has the DNA TGTGCTAGTGGTTTAGCCGGCCTTGTCCGGGACAGGGGGGTAGTGGCCAAAAACATTCAGTACTTC.

The count of this clone is one. The chain employs TRBV11-3 and TRBJ1-1; no clear D. This CDR3 is 15 amino acids long. The V and J ends lost 1 base and 4 bases respectively, with 13 bases between them. Per the germline V gene, CDR1 is SGHNT and CDR2 is YENEEA. This chain's CDR3 is CASSLALGRSTEAFF. Here the CDR3 DNA reads TGTGCCAGCAGCTTAGCCCTCGGTCGGAGCACTGAAGCTTTCTTT.

This rearrangement joins TRBV5-1 to TRBJ2-3; D gene ambiguous. CDR1 and CDR2 from the germline V gene are SGHRS and YFSETQ. This CDR3 has 12 residues. V was cut by 4 bases and J by 4 bases, with 7 bases left in between. Here the CDR3 reads CASSLVSDTQYF. CDR3 nucleotides: TGCGCCAGCAGCCTTGTATCAGATACGCAGTATTTT.

The CDR3 is CASSERVLVDEQYF. The CDR3 region has the DNA TGCGCCAGCAGTGAACGGGTCTTGGTCGACGAGCAGTACTTC. The chain couples TRBV10-2 to TRBJ2-7; D ambiguous. The CDR3 totals 14 residues. The V gene lost 3 bases and the J gene lost 5 bases, with 14 bases spanning the gap. Germline V CDR1 and CDR2: WSHSY, SAAADI.

The genes are TRBV5-5 and TRBJ2-1; 8 bases line up with TRBD1. Trimming removed 3 bases from V and 4 bases from J; junction bases left unmatched: 9. The germline gives CDR1 SGHKS, CDR2 YYEKEE (reference sequence). The length of the CDR3 is 16 residues. The CDR3: CASSSRQGSSYNEQFF. CDR3 bases: TGTGCCAGCAGCTCCCGACAGGGGTCCTCATACAATGAGCAGTTCTTC.

V usage is TRBV4-3 and J usage is TRBJ2-3, with TRBD2 identical over 12 bases. After removal of 1 base from V and 4 bases from J, the junction contained 0 bases not matched to a gene. CDR1 is LGHNA and CDR2 is YSLEER in the germline V gene. The CDR3 runs 15 residues. The CDR3 sequence is CASSQGLAGADTQYF. The CDR3 nucleotides read TGCGCCAGCAGCCAAGGACTAGCGGGGGCAGATACGCAGTATTTT.

This clone was found a few times. The chain recombines TRBV7-2 with TRBJ2-2, with no clear D. Germline CDR1 is SGHTA and CDR2 is FQGNSA. The CDR3 runs 14 residues. The V and J ends lost 2 bases and 1 base respectively, with 5 bases between them. CDR3: CASSLIMNTGELFF. The CDR3, as DNA: TGTGCCAGCAGCTTAATAATGAACACCGGGGAGCTGTTTTTT.